Listed below are T cell receptor beta chains from one sample, sequenced in a study of graft-versus-host responses after intestinal transplantation. No cognate antigen is known for these TCRs. Produced via immunoSEQ multiplex PCR; TCRdb's table is partial and in-frame only. Here the sample spans around 99,000 clones, about 91% being singletons. This specimen consisted of unstimulated CD4+ T cells sorted from spleen or lymph node cells, obtained before transplant. Receptor source: a human donor who was the organ donor for an intestinal transplant. Each CDR3 is given with its conserved first and last residue. A D gene is named only where the DNA matches it firmly. The size field is filled for only some rows; it gives once, few, many or a size class.

D | J | size | V | length | DNA | CDR3
TRBD1 | TRBJ2-1 | . | TRBV28 | 17 | TGTGCCAGCAGTGCTCCGGGACAGGGCTATCGTAGGGATGAGCAGTTCTTC | CASSAPGQGYRRDEQFF
TRBD1 | TRBJ1-2 | few | TRBV7-3 | 13 | TGTGCCAGCAGCTTAGGACAGGGTTATGGCTACACCTTC | CASSLGQGYGYTF
. | TRBJ2-7 | . | TRBV27 | 13 | TGTGCCAGCAAACCGGGACATAAATACGGGCAGTACTTC | CASKPGHKYGQYF
. | TRBJ1-2 | . | TRBV6-1 | 16 | TGTGCCAGCAGTGAAAGGGGCTTGAGGCGTAACCATGGCTACACCTTC | CASSERGLRRNHGYTF
. | TRBJ2-3 | . | TRBV5-5 | 14 | TGTGCCAGCAGCTTGGGAGTGGTTACAGATACGCAGTATTTT | CASSLGVVTDTQYF
TRBD1 | TRBJ1-3 | few | TRBV6-1 | 14 | TGTGCCAGCAGGAAAACAGGGGCTGGAAACACCATATATTTT | CASRKTGAGNTIYF
. | TRBJ2-7 | . | TRBV14 | 13 | TGTGCCAGCAGCCAAGGTAGAGCGAGGGAGCAGTACTTC | CASSQGRAREQYF
TRBD1 | TRBJ1-1 | . | TRBV6-5 | 13 | TGTGCCAGCAGTAGGACAGGGTACACTGAAGCTTTCTTT | CASSRTGYTEAFF
. | TRBJ1-3 | . | TRBV5-5 | 13 | TGTGCCAGCAGTAGGGAGGCCGGAAACACCATATATTTT | CASSREAGNTIYF
. | TRBJ1-2 | . | TRBV7-2 | 16 | TGTGCCAGCAGCCTAAGCGGGGGGCGCGTTTCCTATGGCTACACCTTC | CASSLSGGRVSYGYTF
TRBD2 | TRBJ2-3 | . | TRBV6-5 | 14 | TGTGCCAGCATATTACGGGAGGGCACAGATACGCAGTATTTT | CASILREGTDTQYF
. | TRBJ2-7 | . | TRBV5-4 | 13 | TGTGCCAGCAGCTTGACAGATTCCTACGAGCAGTACTTC | CASSLTDSYEQYF
. | TRBJ2-7 | . | TRBV5-8 | 13 | TGTGCCAGCAGCTTGGGGGACCTAAGGGAGCAGTACTTC | CASSLGDLREQYF
. | TRBJ1-3 | . | TRBV9 | 15 | TGTGCCAGCAGCGCCGGGCCCGGGAGGGGAAACACCATATATTTT | CASSAGPGRGNTIYF
. | TRBJ1-1 | . | TRBV5-4 | 16 | TGTGCCAGCAGCTTGGTGGGGGGCGAAAAGGACACTGAAGCTTTCTTT | CASSLVGGEKDTEAFF
TRBD2 | TRBJ2-5 | . | TRBV7-3 | 15 | TGTGCCAGCAGCTTAGCGGGGGGCCCTCGGGAGACCCAGTACTTC | CASSLAGGPRETQYF
. | TRBJ2-3 | . | TRBV5-5 | 20 | TGTGCCAGCAGCTTCGTTCCCACTCGACTAGGGGGCTCGAGTTCAGATACGCAGTATTTT | CASSFVPTRLGGSSSDTQYF
TRBD1 | TRBJ1-6 | . | TRBV7-9 | 15 | TGTGCCAGCAGCTTAAGACAGGGGGTCTACTCACCCCTCCACTTT | CASSLRQGVYSPLHF
TRBD1 | TRBJ2-7 | once | TRBV11-2 | 15 | TGTGCCAGCAGCTTAAACGGACAGGGCTCCCTCGAGCAGTACTTC | CASSLNGQGSLEQYF
TRBD2 | TRBJ2-3 | once | TRBV6-1 | 20 | TGTGCCAGCAGTGAACGCTTGTTCCGTGCTAGCGGGTTTAGCACAGATACGCAGTATTTT | CASSERLFRASGFSTDTQYF
TRBD1 | TRBJ1-5 | . | TRBV6-5 | 13 | TGTGCCAGCAGGAGACAGGGGGACCAGCCCCAGCATTTT | CASRRQGDQPQHF
. | TRBJ2-7 | . | TRBV5-8 | 15 | TGTGCCAGCAGCTTGGACGGCCAGGGCTGGGGCGAGCAGTACTTC | CASSLDGQGWGEQYF
. | TRBJ2-1 | . | TRBV6-1 | 11 | TGTGCCAGCAGTGGTGGCAGGGAGCAGTTCTTC | CASSGGREQFF
. | TRBJ1-4 | . | TRBV12-5 | 13 | TGTGCTAGTGCCCCAGGGCAGGGTGAAAAACTGTTTTTT | CASAPGQGEKLFF
TRBD2 | TRBJ2-3 | . | TRBV6-6 | 15 | TGTGCCAGCAGTTCCCTCGGGCTAGCGGGGTATACGCAGTATTTT | CASSSLGLAGYTQYF
TRBD1 | TRBJ1-3 | few | TRBV7-9 | 14 | TGTGCCAGCGTAACGGACAGGGGAGGGAACACCATATATTTT | CASVTDRGGNTIYF
TRBD1 | TRBJ1-2 | . | TRBV18 | 15 | TGTGCCAGCTCACTCGTGGACAGGGCGGAGCATGGCTACACCTTC | CASSLVDRAEHGYTF
. | TRBJ2-7 | once | TRBV5-4 | 15 | TGTGCCAGCAGCTTGGACTCTAGGGCAGGGAGCGAGCAGTACTTC | CASSLDSRAGSEQYF
TRBD2 | TRBJ2-3 | . | TRBV6-5 | 16 | TGTGCCAGCAGTTCGCATCTAGCGGGGGATTTGAATACGCAGTATTTT | CASSSHLAGDLNTQYF
. | TRBJ2-7 | . | TRBV6-1 | 15 | TGTGCCAGCAGTGAATGGGGTGAGGCTAGGGGCGAGCAGTACTTC | CASSEWGEARGEQYF
TRBD2 | TRBJ2-3 | once | TRBV7-3 | 16 | TGTGCCAGCAGCTTTACCGGGACTAGGGGCACAGATACGCAGTATTTT | CASSFTGTRGTDTQYF
. | TRBJ2-5 | once | TRBV7-2 | 13 | TGTGCCAGCAGCTCAACCGGGAAAGAGACCCAGTACTTC | CASSSTGKETQYF
. | TRBJ2-3 | . | TRBV6-1 | 13 | TGTGCCAGCATGCGCGACGGGGCAGATACGCAGTATTTT | CASMRDGADTQYF
. | TRBJ2-7 | . | TRBV2 | 13 | TGTGCCAGCAGTGATGGGCGGGACTACGAGCAGTACTTC | CASSDGRDYEQYF
TRBD1 | TRBJ2-2 | . | TRBV5-6 | 14 | TGTGCCAGCAGCTTGAGGACAGGGACCGGGGAGCTGTTTTTT | CASSLRTGTGELFF
. | TRBJ2-5 | . | TRBV5-4 | 14 | TGTGCCAGCAGCTTGGTTACCACCCAAGAGACCCAGTACTTC | CASSLVTTQETQYF
. | TRBJ1-3 | . | TRBV9 | 17 | TGTGCCAGCAGCCACGACTTCTCCACGACCTCTGGAAGCACCATATATTTT | CASSHDFSTTSGSTIYF
. | TRBJ1-2 | few | TRBV7-6 | 13 | TGTGCCAGCAGCTCCTTCTTGGGGGATGGCTACACCTTC | CASSSFLGDGYTF
. | TRBJ2-1 | . | TRBV5-1 | 15 | TGCGCCAGCAGCTTGGGGCCAGGAACGGGCAATGAGCAGTTCTTC | CASSLGPGTGNEQFF
. | TRBJ1-1 | . | TRBV9 | 15 | TGTGCCAGCAGCCCTGTTCGACAGATGAACACTGAAGCTTTCTTT | CASSPVRQMNTEAFF
. | TRBJ1-2 | . | TRBV2 | 12 | TGTGCCAGCTCCGGAAGGGACTATGGCTACACCTTC | CASSGRDYGYTF
. | TRBJ1-1 | . | TRBV18 | 15 | TGTGCCAGCTCACCCTCGGGGGCTTTTATCCGGAGAGCTTTCTTT | CASSPSGAFIRRAFF
TRBD1 | TRBJ2-7 | . | TRBV5-1 | 14 | TGCGCCAGCAGGACCGGGACAGGGAAGGGCGAGCAGTACTTC | CASRTGTGKGEQYF
. | TRBJ1-2 | . | TRBV6-5 | 13 | TGTGCCAGCAGTGAACCACCGAACTATGGCTACACCTTC | CASSEPPNYGYTF
TRBD2 | TRBJ2-6 | . | TRBV19 | 15 | TGTGCCAGTAGGCGGGAGCTCTGGTCTGCCAACGTCCTGACTTTC | CASRRELWSANVLTF
. | TRBJ1-5 | . | TRBV7-2 | 16 | TGTGCCAGCAGCCCAAATCCAAGACAGCCTCATCGGCCCCAGCATTTT | CASSPNPRQPHRPQHF
. | TRBJ2-3 | . | TRBV18 | 18 | TGTGCCAGCTCACAGTTTTTCCGTACTAGCACTAGCACAGATACGCAGTATTTT | CASSQFFRTSTSTDTQYF
. | TRBJ1-2 | . | TRBV7-2 | 16 | TGTGCCAGCAGCTTAAGGACCGGGACGGGATTCTATGGCTACACCTTC | CASSLRTGTGFYGYTF
. | TRBJ2-1 | once | TRBV9 | 16 | TGTGCCAGCAGCGTCAGGTGGGGTGTAAGCCTCAATGAGCAGTTCTTC | CASSVRWGVSLNEQFF
. | TRBJ1-2 | . | TRBV2 | 17 | TGCCCACAGAAGGAAGGAACCCATGAGAGGCGAAACTATGGCTACACCTTC | CPQKEGTHERRNYGYTF
. | TRBJ1-4 | . | TRBV12-5 | 20 | TGTGCTAGTGGTTTCATTGGGACCGGGACTATTTCCCTTTGGGGTGAAAAACTGTTTTTT | CASGFIGTGTISLWGEKLFF
. | TRBJ2-3 | . | TRBV6-1 | 16 | TGTGCCAGCAGTGTAGGATTCAGGCCCAGCACAGATACGCAGTATTTT | CASSVGFRPSTDTQYF
. | TRBJ2-5 | once | TRBV7-3 | 14 | TGTGCCAGCAGCCCGGGACACCACCAAGGGACCCAGTACTTC | CASSPGHHQGTQYF
TRBD2 | TRBJ2-1 | . | TRBV20-1 | 11 | TGCAGTGCTAGAGTAGCGGGAGCTCAGTTCTTC | CSARVAGAQFF